What follows are 19 T cell receptor beta chains derived from one specimen sequenced in a study of shared clonotypes between healthy human individuals. CD8 cells classed as naive were CD45RO-negative and positively selected for CCR7, excluding terminally differentiated effector memory CD45RA+ cells. Clones were sequenced by immunoSEQ multiplex PCR, and TCRdb holds only the in-frame ones, with some missing. The sample records about 2 million clones, about 94% being singletons. What was sequenced was naive CD8+ T cells sorted from blood. Every receptor here comes from a young man in good health.

Notes on this clone: At one end the junction does not follow the germline gene, possibly because of a read error. The chain is built from TRBV30 and TRBJ2-1; tentative D call: TRBD2 (5 bases). Germline V gives CDR1 GTSNPN, CDR2 SVGIG (reference sequence). CDR3 length: 14 amino acids. The chain's CDR3 is CAWSPLDSDNEQFF. The CDR3 DNA is TGTGCCTGGAGTCCTTTGGACTCCGACAATGAGCAGTTCTTC. The variable domain in full, completed from reference TRBV30 and TRBJ2-1, reads SQTIHQWPATLVQPVGSPLSLECTVEGTSNPNLYWYRQAAGRGLQLLFYSVGIGQISSEVPQNLSASRPQDRQFILSSKKLLLSDSGFYLCAWSPLDSDNEQFFGPGTRLTVL.

This sequence joins TRBV12-5 and TRBJ2-7, with no clear D. The V end lost 7 bases, the J end lost 4 bases, and 8 bases lay between the germline ends. The germline gives CDR1 LGHNT, CDR2 FRNRAP. This CDR3 spans 11 amino acids. CDR3: CASVLRYEQYF. As DNA, the CDR3 is TGTGCTAGTGTCCTACGTTACGAGCAGTACTTC.

This chain links TRBV5-1 with TRBJ2-1; D perhaps matches TRBD1 (5 bases). Germline CDR1 and CDR2: SGHRS and YFSETQ. V shed 0 bases and J shed 2 bases, with 9 bases lying between them. The CDR3 has 15 residues. CDR3 loop: CASSLEGPAYNEQFF. CDR3 DNA sequence: TGCGCCAGCAGCTTGGAGGGGCCAGCCTACAATGAGCAGTTCTTC.

The chain employs TRBV11-2 and TRBJ1-1; D not resolved. CDR1 and CDR2 from the germline V gene are SGHAT and FQNNGV. The CDR3 sequence is 15 residues long. Between the trimmed V and J ends, which lost 0 bases and 4 bases, there was a span of 12 bases. CDR3 in DNA: TGTGCCAGCAGCTTAGAAAACGGTGGCGCCACTGAAGCTTTCTTT. Encoded protein: CASSLENGGATEAFF.

The chain links TRBV7-9 to TRBJ2-1; D might be TRBD1 (6 bases). Between the trimmed V and J ends, which lost 4 bases and 6 bases, there was a span of 16 bases. The germline V gene has CDR1 SEHNR and CDR2 FQNEAQ (reference sequence). CDR3 length: 15 amino acids. As DNA, the CDR3 is TGTGCCAGCAGCTCCGGACAGAAGGTAGGCAATGAGCAGTTCTTC. Translating it yields CASSSGQKVGNEQFF.

A remark on this clone: Different DNA sequences within this sample yield the same CDR3. This sequence joins TRBV4-3 and TRBJ2-7; tentatively, D is TRBD1 (6 bases). The CDR3 has 14 residues. The germline gives CDR1 LGHNA, CDR2 YSLEER. V was clipped by 0 bases and J by 1 base, with 7 bases between them. The CDR3 sequence is CASSQEQGSYEQYF. The CDR3 DNA reads TGCGCCAGCAGCCAAGAACAGGGTTCCTACGAGCAGTACTTC.

The rearrangement joins TRBV7-2 to TRBJ1-1; no firm D call. Trimming took off 5 bases at V and 0 bases at J, with 7 bases between the two ends. The CDR3 runs 13 residues. The germline V gene has CDR1 SGHTA and CDR2 FQGNSA. CDR3 coding DNA: TGTGCCAGCAGCCCCTGGTTGAACACTGAAGCTTTCTTT. Amino acid sequence: CASSPWLNTEAFF.

V is TRBV15 and J is TRBJ2-1; 7 bases map to TRBD2. This CDR3 has 17 amino acids. V shed 2 bases, J shed 2 bases, and the junction held 9 bases outside the gene matches. CDR1 and CDR2 from the germline V gene are LNHNV and YYDKDF (reference sequence). DNA of the CDR3: TGTGCCACCAGCAGACATTGGGGGGAGGGGACCTACAATGAGCAGTTCTTC. Its translation is CATSRHWGEGTYNEQFF.

The chain joins TRBV4-1 to TRBJ2-7; TRBD2 matches 11 bases. The CDR3 sequence is 17 residues long. Trimming at V came to 4 bases and at J to 3 bases, leaving 11 bases not matched to a gene. Germline CDR1 and CDR2: MGHRA and YSYEKL. The CDR3 protein is CASSPEGSGRADYEQYF. The CDR3 coding sequence is TGCGCCAGCAGCCCCGAGGGTAGCGGGAGGGCCGACTACGAGCAGTACTTC.

The rearrangement links TRBV7-9 to TRBJ2-7; the D is unclear. The CDR3 sequence is 12 residues long. Germline CDR1 is SEHNR and CDR2 is FQNEAQ (reference sequence). The V end lost 5 bases, the J end lost 4 bases, and 9 bases lay between the germline ends. The CDR3 nucleotides read TGTGCCAGCAGCCCCCTACGGTACGAGCAGTACTTC. It codes for CASSPLRYEQYF.

The chain couples TRBV9 to TRBJ2-7; D unresolved. The V and J ends lost 4 bases and 2 bases respectively, with 13 bases between them. Germline lookup yields CDR1 SGDLS and CDR2 YYNGEE. This CDR3 has 14 residues. Here the CDR3 DNA reads TGTGCCAGCAGCCCCTCAGACGGGCCCTACGAGCAGTACTTC. It is translated as CASSPSDGPYEQYF.

The chain couples TRBV29-1 to TRBJ2-7, with D possibly TRBD2 on 5 matching bases. Trimming took off 0 bases at V and 4 bases at J, with 16 bases between the two ends. The germline gives CDR1 SQVTM, CDR2 ANQGSEA. The CDR3 runs 15 residues. CDR3 DNA sequence: TGCAGCGTTGAAGATGACTTTCCGGGAAGTTACGAGCAGTACTTC. This sequence encodes CSVEDDFPGSYEQYF.

The chain joins TRBV5-6 to TRBJ2-2; D assignment may be TRBD1 or TRBD2 (5 bases each). The CDR3 is made up of 14 amino acids. The V end was cut by 1 base, the J end by 6 bases, with 10 bases between. From germline, CDR1 is SGHDT and CDR2 YYEEEE. The CDR3 region is CASSLWGGPGELFF. CDR3 coding DNA: TGTGCCAGCAGCTTGTGGGGCGGGCCCGGGGAGCTGTTTTTT.

This chain connects TRBV28 to TRBJ2-3; the match to TRBD1 covers 7 bases. The CDR3 has 15 amino acids. Trimming removed 5 bases from V and 3 bases from J; junction bases left unmatched: 8. Germline V lookup: CDR1 MDHEN, CDR2 SYDVKM. CDR3 region: CASSIVPQGTDTQYF. CDR3 sequence (DNA): TGTGCCAGCAGTATAGTCCCACAGGGGACAGATACGCAGTATTTT. Complete variable domain (other parts from reference TRBV28 and TRBJ2-3): DVKVTQSSRYLVKRTGEKVFLECVQDMDHENMFWYRQDPGLGLRLIYFSYDVKMKEKGDIPEGYSVSREKKERFSLILESASTNQTSMYLCASSIVPQGTDTQYFGPGTRLTVL.

The rearrangement uses TRBV11-1 and TRBJ2-2, with 10 bases identical to TRBD1. CDR1 SGHAT and CDR2 FQDESV come from the germline V gene (reference sequence). CDR3 length: 17 amino acids. V lost 1 base to trimming and J lost 3 bases; unmatched junction nucleotides: 5. CDR3 amino acids: CASSLGPGQGYTGELFF. DNA of the CDR3: TGTGCCAGCAGCTTAGGCCCGGGACAGGGGTACACCGGGGAGCTGTTTTTT.

The gene calls are TRBV9 and TRBJ2-1, with 10 bases identical to TRBD2. CDR1 SGDLS and CDR2 YYNGEE come from the germline V gene. The trim removed 3 bases at V and 2 bases at J, leaving 8 bases unmatched. This CDR3 contains 17 residues. The CDR3 DNA reads as TGTGCCAGCAGCGAAACCGGGACTAGCGCAACCTACAATGAGCAGTTCTTC. Residues: CASSETGTSATYNEQFF.

The J gene is TRBJ1-1, the V gene TRBV20-1; no reliable D call. This CDR3 spans 10 amino acids. V gave up 6 bases and J gave up 3 bases, with 5 bases separating them. Germline CDR1 and CDR2: DFQATT and SNEGSKA (reference sequence). CDR3 amino acids: CSAPYTEAFF. CDR3 sequence (DNA): TGCAGTGCCCCATACACTGAAGCTTTCTTT.

On this clone: Additional DNA sequences in this sample encode the identical CDR3. The gene calls are TRBV9 and TRBJ1-3; D is ambiguous. Germline values: CDR1 SGDLS, CDR2 YYNGEE. This CDR3 has 12 amino acids. The V gene lost 2 bases and the J gene lost 3 bases, with 3 bases spanning the gap. CDR3 coding DNA: TGTGCCAGCAGCGTTGATGGAAACACCATATATTTT. Translated, it gives CASSVDGNTIYF.

The chain combines TRBV19 with TRBJ1-4; D unclear. This CDR3 has 16 residues. Trimming shortened V by 7 bases and J by 4 bases, and 19 bases separated the two germline ends. CDR1 and CDR2 (germline): LNHDA, SQIVND (reference sequence). CDR3 in amino acids: CASNSGLLLVNEKLFF. CDR3 in DNA: TGTGCCAGTAACAGCGGGCTTCTACTCGTTAATGAAAAACTGTTTTTT.